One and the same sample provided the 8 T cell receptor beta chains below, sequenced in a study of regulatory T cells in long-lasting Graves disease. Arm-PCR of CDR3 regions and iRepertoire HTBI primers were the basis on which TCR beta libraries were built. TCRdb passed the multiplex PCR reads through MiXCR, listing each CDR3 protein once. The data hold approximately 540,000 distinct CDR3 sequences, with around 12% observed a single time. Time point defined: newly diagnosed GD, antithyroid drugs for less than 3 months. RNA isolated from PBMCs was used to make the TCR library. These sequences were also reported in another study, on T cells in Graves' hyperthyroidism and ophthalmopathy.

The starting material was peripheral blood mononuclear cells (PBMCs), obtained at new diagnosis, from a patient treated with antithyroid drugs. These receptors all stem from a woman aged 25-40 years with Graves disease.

Here the CDR3 DNA reads TGTGCCAGCAGCTTGCAACCCGCCATTGAGCAGTTCTTC. Translation: CASSLQPAIEQFF. The V and J genes are TRBV5-4 and TRBJ2-1, with D uncertain. Germline lookup yields CDR1 SGHNT and CDR2 YYREEE (reference sequence). V lost 1 base, J lost 9 bases, and 11 bases lay in between. The CDR3 is made up of 13 amino acids.

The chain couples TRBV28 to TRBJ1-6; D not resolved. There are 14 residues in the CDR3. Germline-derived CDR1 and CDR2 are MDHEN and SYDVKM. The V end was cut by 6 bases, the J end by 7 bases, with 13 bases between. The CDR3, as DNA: TGTGCCAGCAGCCCTGGACTGCTCAATTCACCCCTCCACTTT. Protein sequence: CASSPGLLNSPLHF.

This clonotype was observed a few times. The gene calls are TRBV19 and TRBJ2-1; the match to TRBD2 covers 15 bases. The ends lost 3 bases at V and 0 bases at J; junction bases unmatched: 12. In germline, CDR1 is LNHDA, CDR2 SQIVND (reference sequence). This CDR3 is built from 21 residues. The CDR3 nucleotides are TGTGCCAGTAGTATCGTGAGGGCCGGGACTAGCGGGAGGAGCTCCTACAATGAGCAGTTCTTC. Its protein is CASSIVRAGTSGRSSYNEQFF.

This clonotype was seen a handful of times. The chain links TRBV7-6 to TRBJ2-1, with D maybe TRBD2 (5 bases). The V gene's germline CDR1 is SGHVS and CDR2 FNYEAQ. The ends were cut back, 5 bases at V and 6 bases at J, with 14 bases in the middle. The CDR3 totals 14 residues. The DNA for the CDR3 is TGTGCCAGCAGCCATTACGGGATACCCAATGAGCAGTTCTTC. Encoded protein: CASSHYGIPNEQFF.

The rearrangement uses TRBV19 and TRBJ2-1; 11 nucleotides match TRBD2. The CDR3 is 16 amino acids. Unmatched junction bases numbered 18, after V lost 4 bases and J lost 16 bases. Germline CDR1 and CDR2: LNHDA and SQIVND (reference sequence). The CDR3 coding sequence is TGTGCCAGTAGTACTACTAGCGGGAGTTGGGTCCCCGAGGTTTTCTTC. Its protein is CASSTTSGSWVPEVFF. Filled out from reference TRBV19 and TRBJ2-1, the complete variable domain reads DGGITQSPKYLFRKEGQNVTLSCEQNLNHDAMYWYRQDPGQGLRLIYYSQIVNDFQKGDIAEGYSVSREKKESFPLTVTSAQKNPTAFYLCASSTTSGSWVPEVFFGPGTRLTVL.

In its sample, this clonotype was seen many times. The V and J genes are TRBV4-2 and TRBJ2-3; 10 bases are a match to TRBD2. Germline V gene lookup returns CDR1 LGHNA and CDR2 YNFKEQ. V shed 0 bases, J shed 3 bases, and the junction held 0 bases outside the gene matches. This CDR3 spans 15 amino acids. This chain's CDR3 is CASSQDSGRTDTQYF. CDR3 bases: TGTGCCAGCAGCCAAGATAGCGGGAGGACAGATACGCAGTATTTT.

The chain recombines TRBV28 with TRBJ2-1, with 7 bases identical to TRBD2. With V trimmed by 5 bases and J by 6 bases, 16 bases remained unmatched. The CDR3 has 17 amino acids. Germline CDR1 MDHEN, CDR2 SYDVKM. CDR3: CASSPAAGVPSRNEQFF. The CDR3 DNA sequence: TGTGCCAGCAGTCCCGCGGCGGGGGTACCAAGCCGCAATGAGCAGTTCTTC.

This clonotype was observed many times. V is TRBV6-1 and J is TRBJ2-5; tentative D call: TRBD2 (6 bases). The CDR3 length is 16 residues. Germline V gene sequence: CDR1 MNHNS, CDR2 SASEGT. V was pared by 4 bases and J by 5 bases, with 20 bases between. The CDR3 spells CASSVGRDRYMETQYF. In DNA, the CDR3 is TGTGCCAGCAGTGTGGGGCGGGATCGTTATATGGAGACCCAGTACTTC.